This T cell receptor beta chain was sequenced in a study of T cell changes during pregnancy in multiple sclerosis. Assay used: immunoSEQ multiplex PCR; TCRdb lists only in-frame clones, some missing. Found here are more than 95,000 clones, roughly nine tenths of them singletons; the top ten hold more than 0.85%. The CDR3 runs to 15 residues. V gave up 4 bases and J gave up 0 bases; unmatched junction bases: 4. Germline assignment: CDR1 KGHSH and CDR2 LQKENI. This clone was found once. The V call is TRBV18, the J call TRBJ1-1; 8 nucleotides agree with TRBD1. This material consisted of peripheral blood, taken after pregnancy. The receptor was isolated from a female donor with multiple sclerosis, enrolled in a pregnancy study. The CDR3 bases are TGTGCCAGCTCACTACAGGGGGAGATGAACACTGAAGCTTTCTTT. Protein product: CASSLQGEMNTEAFF.